These 7 T cell receptor beta chains came from one sample sequenced in a study of blood T cell repertoires in COVID-19. Sequencing used immunoSEQ multiplex PCR; TCRdb keeps in-frame clones, though not all of them. Of roughly 100,000 clones in the sample, approximately 72% were seen once. Source material: peripheral blood. The source is a woman aged 65 to 85 with acute or convalescent COVID-19.

The V call is TRBV7-2, the J call TRBJ2-5; D perhaps matches TRBD2 (7 bases). Germline V gene lookup returns CDR1 SGHTA and CDR2 FQGNSA. V was trimmed by 5 bases and J by 5 bases, leaving 18 bases between them. CDR3 length equals 15 residues. CDR3: CASSPLSGGWETQYF. As DNA, the CDR3 is TGTGCCAGCAGCCCGCTTTCGGGGGGCTGGGAGACCCAGTACTTC.

This clone was picked up one time. The chain recombines TRBV6-2 or TRBV6-3 with TRBJ2-1, with 8 bases aligning to TRBD2. The V gene's germline CDR1 is MNHEY and CDR2 SVGEGT. This CDR3 comprises 16 residues. Trimming removed 4 bases from V and 5 bases from J; junction bases left unmatched: 10. The CDR3 reads CASSFGRTSLNNEQFF. Here the CDR3 DNA reads TGTGCCAGCAGTTTCGGACGGACTAGCTTGAACAATGAGCAGTTCTTC.

The chain employs TRBV7-8 and TRBJ1-5; D might be TRBD1 (6 bases). Germline V gene lookup returns CDR1 SGHVS and CDR2 FQNEAQ. CDR3 length equals 17 residues. V was clipped by 2 bases and J by 0 bases, with 14 bases between them. CDR3 region: CASSLTGTSYSNQPQHF. DNA of the CDR3: TGTGCCAGCAGCTTAACCGGGACATCTTATAGCAATCAGCCCCAGCATTTT. Variable domain in full (rest from reference TRBV7-8 and TRBJ1-5): GAGVSQSPRYKVAKRGQDVALRCDPISGHVSLFWYQQALGQGPEFLTYFQNEAQLDKSGLPSDRFFAERPEGSVSTLKIQRTQQEDSAVYLCASSLTGTSYSNQPQHFGDGTRLSIL.

V usage is TRBV5-5 and J usage is TRBJ2-1; perhaps TRBD1 as D (6 bases). Between the trimmed V and J ends, which lost 1 base and 7 bases, there was a span of 6 bases. Per the germline V gene, CDR1 is SGHKS and CDR2 is YYEKEE (reference sequence). The CDR3 totals 12 residues. CDR3 in amino acids: CASSLQGNEQFF. CDR3 nucleotide sequence: TGTGCCAGCAGCTTGCAGGGGAATGAGCAGTTCTTC.

This clone appeared a few times. The chain carries TRBV30 and TRBJ1-6; possible D gene TRBD1, 5 bases. The ends were cut back, 3 bases at V and 7 bases at J, with 10 bases in the middle. This CDR3 region has 13 residues. CDR1 is GTSNPN and CDR2 is SVGIG in the germline V gene (reference sequence). For the CDR3, the DNA is TGTGCCTGGAGCGCCGACAGAAATTCACCCCTCCACTTT. Translating gives CAWSADRNSPLHF.

The chain couples TRBV6-5 to TRBJ1-1, with unresolved D. Germline V gene lookup returns CDR1 MNHEY and CDR2 SVGAGI. Trimming took off 7 bases at V and 1 base at J, with 10 bases between the two ends. The CDR3 runs 13 residues. In DNA form, the CDR3 reads TGTGCCAGCACACAGCCAAGGAACACTGAAGCTTTCTTT. This codes for CASTQPRNTEAFF.

Here the CDR3 DNA reads TGTGCCAGCAGCTTAGACGACAGGGGTTACTACGAGCAGTACTTC. This gives the protein CASSLDDRGYYEQYF. This chain uses TRBV7-6 with TRBJ2-7, with 8 bases identical to TRBD1. This CDR3 has 15 amino acids. In germline, CDR1 is SGHVS, CDR2 FNYEAQ. The J segment lost 3 bases and the V segment lost 1 base, leaving 5 bases of the junction unmatched.